What follows describes a single T cell receptor (beta chain). Its antigen remains unidentified. Because it lacks the conserved phenylalanine or tryptophan at the end, this CDR3 is likely a read error. Germline V gene lookup returns CDR1 SNHLY and CDR2 FYNNEI. The CDR3 spans 14 residues. The data belong to a study of CD8+CD57+ T cells in acquired aplastic anemia. Overall study: DNA from sorted CD4+ and CD8+ cells averaged approximately 2.9 ug. Healthy donor CD4+ cell samples had a mean of around 9.9 million reads.

Study-level points and caveats: Patients and controls turned out to have roughly 30 CD8+ CDR3 sequences in common.

TCR beta VDJ and CDR3 were profiled, and genomic DNA was the template. One entry per CDR3 protein, called by TCRdb with MiXCR from the reads. The sample consists of approximately 380,000 distinct CDR3 sequences, under 80% of them appearing once. The sample taken for sequencing was sorted CD4+, CD8+, or CD8+CD57+ T cells (not recorded which) from PBMCs. The clonotype comes from a human donor in good health, serving as a control. The chain recombines TRBV2 with TRBJ2-1; D gene unclear. The J call may be mistaken, given a closer DNA end match to TRBJ2-5. CDR3 sequence: CASSTTGYQETQYV. As DNA, the CDR3 is TGTGCCAGCAGTACGACGGGTTATCAAGAGACCCAGTACGTC.